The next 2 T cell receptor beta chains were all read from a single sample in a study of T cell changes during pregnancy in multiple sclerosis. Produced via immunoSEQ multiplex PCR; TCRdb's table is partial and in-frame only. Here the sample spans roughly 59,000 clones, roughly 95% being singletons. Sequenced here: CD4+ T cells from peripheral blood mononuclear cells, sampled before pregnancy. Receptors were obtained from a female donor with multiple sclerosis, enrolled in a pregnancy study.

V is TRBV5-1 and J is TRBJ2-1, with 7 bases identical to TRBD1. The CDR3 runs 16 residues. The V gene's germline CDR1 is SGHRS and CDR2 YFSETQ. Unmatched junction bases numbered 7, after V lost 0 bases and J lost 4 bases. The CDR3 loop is CASSLDRGWSYNEQFF. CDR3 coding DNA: TGCGCCAGCAGCTTGGACAGGGGTTGGTCTTACAATGAGCAGTTCTTC.

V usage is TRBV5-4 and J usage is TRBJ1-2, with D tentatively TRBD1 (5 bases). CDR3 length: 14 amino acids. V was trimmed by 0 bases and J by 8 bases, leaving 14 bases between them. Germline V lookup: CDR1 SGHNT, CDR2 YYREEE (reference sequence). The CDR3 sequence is CASSLDGRALGYTF. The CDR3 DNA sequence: TGTGCCAGCAGCTTGGACGGCAGGGCGTTGGGCTACACCTTC. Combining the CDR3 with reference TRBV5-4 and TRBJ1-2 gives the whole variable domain ETGVTQSPTHLIKTRGQQVTLRCSSQSGHNTVSWYQQALGQGPQFIFQYYREEENGRGNFPPRFSGLQFPNYSSELNVNALELDDSALYLCASSLDGRALGYTFGSGTRLTVV.